These T cell receptor beta chains were read from a single sample in a study of blood T cell repertoires in COVID-19. Only in-frame clones appear in the TCRdb table, and some are missing; sequencing was by immunoSEQ multiplex PCR. The data hold tens of thousands of clones, with around 87% observed a single time. Sequenced: peripheral blood. These receptors were collected from a human donor in a cohort sampled during active COVID-19. Each CDR3 is given with its conserved first and last residue. The D gene is left open where the match is weak. Expanded clones are given a class, and other clones once, few, many or no size at all.

>TRBJ2-2|TRBV5-1|once|TRBD1
CASSLGQGAGELFF
TGCGCCAGCAGCTTGGGACAGGGAGCCGGGGAGCTGTTTTTT
>TRBJ2-6|TRBV28|-|TRBD2
CASSPPGLAGGGGTGANVLTF
TGTGCCAGCAGTCCCCCCGGACTAGCGGGGGGCGGGGGGACTGGGGCCAACGTCCTGACTTTC
>TRBJ1-6|TRBV27|-|TRBD1
CASSLSGTAYNSPLHF
TGTGCCAGCAGTTTATCTGGGACAGCTTATAATTCACCCCTCCACTTT
>TRBJ2-5|TRBV28|-|-
CASRIPGHWQETQYF
TGTGCCAGCAGAATCCCGGGACACTGGCAAGAGACCCAGTACTTC
>TRBJ2-7|TRBV27|once|TRBD1
CASSLWDRAHEQYF
TGTGCCAGCAGTTTATGGGACAGGGCCCACGAGCAGTACTTC
>TRBJ2-1|TRBV5-4|-|TRBD1
CASSSTGGAHNEQFF
TGTGCCAGCAGCTCCACAGGGGGTGCCCACAATGAGCAGTTCTTC
>TRBJ1-3|TRBV9|-|TRBD1
CASSPHQGASGNTIYF
TGTGCCAGCAGCCCCCACCAGGGGGCTTCTGGAAACACCATATATTTT
>TRBJ2-3|TRBV14|few|-
CASSQEFQATDTQYF
TGTGCCAGCAGCCAAGAGTTTCAGGCCACAGATACGCAGTATTTT
>TRBJ1-1|TRBV7-9|few|TRBD1
CASSLTGGTEAFF
TGTGCCAGCAGCCTGACAGGGGGCACTGAAGCTTTCTTT
>TRBJ2-3|TRBV28|-|TRBD1
CASSFRGPSLRDTQYF
TGTGCCAGCAGTTTTAGGGGGCCATCCCTGCGAGATACGCAGTATTTT
>TRBJ2-2|TRBV24-1|once|TRBD1
CATSESGQATGELFF
TGTGCCACCAGTGAGTCGGGACAGGCCACCGGGGAGCTGTTTTTT
>TRBJ1-1|TRBV6-6|once|TRBD1
CASSYSQGRTEAFF
TGTGCCAGCAGTTACTCACAGGGGAGGACTGAAGCTTTCTTT
>TRBJ2-1|TRBV19|-|-
CASSIGKTAYNEQFF
TGTGCCAGTAGTATAGGGAAGACAGCCTACAATGAGCAGTTCTTC
>TRBJ2-1|TRBV6-5|-|TRBD1
CASRGADRGVGEQFF
TGTGCCAGCAGGGGAGCCGACAGGGGCGTGGGTGAGCAGTTCTTC
>TRBJ1-4|TRBV11-2|-|-
CASSLRATNEKLFF
TGTGCCAGCAGCCTACGTGCAACTAATGAAAAACTGTTTTTT
>TRBJ1-6|TRBV11-1|-|-
CASSLPFNSPLHF
TGTGCCAGCAGCTTACCCTTTAATTCACCCCTCCACTTT
>TRBJ1-2|TRBV7-2|-|-
CASSLFVDGYTF
TGTGCCAGCAGCTTATTTGTCGATGGCTACACCTTC
>TRBJ1-1|TRBV29-1|-|-
CSVVKGGTEAFF
TGCAGCGTTGTAAAGGGAGGAACTGAAGCTTTCTTT
>TRBJ1-2|TRBV5-1|-|-
CASSLDRGLYGYTF
TGCGCCAGCAGCTTGGACCGGGGACTGTATGGCTACACCTTC
>TRBJ2-1|TRBV7-9|-|TRBD2
CASTRAGGPSDEQFF
TGTGCCAGCACCAGAGCGGGGGGGCCTTCGGATGAGCAGTTCTTC
>TRBJ2-5|TRBV7-8|-|-
CASSPLRRETQYF
TGTGCCAGCAGCCCCCTGAGGCGGGAGACCCAGTACTTC
>TRBJ2-1|TRBV28|-|TRBD2
CASSLGLAGGHETPFF
TGTGCCAGCAGTTTAGGACTAGCGGGGGGGCACGAGACCCCGTTCTTC
>TRBJ1-1|TRBV3-1/TRBV3-2|-|-
CASSQVRGTEAFF
TGTGCCAGCAGCCAAGTTCGAGGGACTGAAGCTTTCTTT
>TRBJ1-4|TRBV2|-|TRBD1
CASSEDRWGNEKLFF
TGTGCCAGCAGCGAGGACAGGTGGGGGAATGAAAAACTGTTTTTT
>TRBJ2-5|TRBV3-1/TRBV3-2|-|TRBD2
CASSQEGLAGGNQETQYF
TGTGCCAGCAGCCAAGAAGGACTAGCGGGGGGGAATCAAGAGACCCAGTACTTC
>TRBJ1-4|TRBV5-1|-|-
CASSTGSDEKLFF
TGCGCCAGCAGTACCGGTAGTGATGAAAAACTGTTTTTT
>TRBJ1-2|TRBV19|once|TRBD1
CASSIQGASGYTF
TGTGCCAGTAGTATCCAGGGGGCCAGCGGCTACACCTTC
>TRBJ2-7|TRBV28|-|TRBD1
CASSPQGASDEQYF
TGTGCCAGCAGCCCACAGGGGGCTAGCGACGAGCAGTACTTC
>TRBJ1-1|TRBV12-3/TRBV12-4|-|-
CASSIREGTEAFF
TGTGCCAGCAGTATCAGGGAGGGCACTGAAGCTTTCTTT
>TRBJ2-5|TRBV14|-|TRBD1
CASSQYRGWETQYF
TGTGCCAGCAGCCAGTACAGGGGCTGGGAGACCCAGTACTTC
>TRBJ2-3|TRBV9|-|-
CASSASPLDTDTQYF
TGTGCCAGCAGCGCGAGCCCACTAGACACAGATACGCAGTATTTT
>TRBJ2-7|TRBV6-5|-|-
CASSEHPLEQYF
TGTGCCAGCAGCGAGCATCCTCTCGAGCAGTACTTC
>TRBJ2-1|TRBV5-1|-|-
CASSPREEGEQFF
TGCGCCAGCAGCCCCAGGGAGGAAGGTGAGCAGTTCTTC
>TRBJ1-5|TRBV7-8|-|-
CASSLSAGDNQPQHF
TGTGCCAGCAGCTTATCGGCGGGCGACAATCAGCCCCAGCATTTT
>TRBJ1-6|TRBV27|-|-
CASSLSSPGLINSPLHF
TGTGCCAGCAGTTTATCATCCCCGGGACTGATTAATTCACCCCTCCACTTT
>TRBJ2-4|TRBV11-3|-|TRBD2
CASSLSGTSGGPGNIQYF
TGTGCCAGCAGCCTATCCGGGACTAGCGGGGGGCCGGGAAACATTCAGTACTTC
>TRBJ1-1|TRBV19|once|-
CASSPTPRGGGTEAFF
TGTGCCAGTAGTCCAACCCCTCGGGGTGGAGGGACTGAAGCTTTCTTT
>TRBJ1-2|TRBV24-1|-|-
CATSDRGYGYTF
TGTGCCACCAGTGACAGGGGCTATGGCTACACCTTT
>TRBJ2-7|TRBV11-2|-|TRBD1
CASSSQGDRLYEQYF
TGTGCCAGCTCCTCCCAGGGGGACAGGCTGTACGAGCAGTACTTC
>TRBJ1-2|TRBV28|-|TRBD1
CASSSSGTENHGYTF
TGTGCCAGCAGTTCCTCCGGGACAGAAAACCATGGCTACACCTTC
>TRBJ2-3|TRBV2|-|-
CASRETGLTGYF
TGTGCCAGCAGGGAAACAGGTCTCACGGGGTATTTT
>TRBJ1-6|TRBV30|-|TRBD1
CAWTMGTGFNSPLHF
TGTGCCTGGACCATGGGGACAGGATTTAATTCACCCCTCCACTTT
>TRBJ1-1|TRBV10-1|-|TRBD1
CASSESVTGGFTEAFF
TGCGCCAGCAGTGAGTCCGTCACAGGGGGTTTCACTGAAGCTTTCTTT